This T cell receptor beta chain appears in the sequencing data of a study of blood T cell repertoires in COVID-19. The V gene end was trimmed by 1 base and the J gene end by 2 bases; junction bases not matched to a gene: 7. The CDR3 runs 16 residues. Germline V lookup: CDR1 SGHRS, CDR2 YFSETQ. As handled by the study authors: Amplifying reference gene primers gave estimates of nucleated cell counts. Libraries were prepared by immunoSEQ multiplex PCR; TCRdb keeps only in-frame clonotypes and omits some of them. That table gives V, J and clone size, and the DNA gave D and trimming. The data contain 110,000 or so clones, about 85% of them singletons. This clone was picked up one time.

Source material: peripheral blood. This clonotype was sampled from a man aged 40-49 years with acute or convalescent COVID-19. J is TRBJ2-7 and V is TRBV5-1, with 9 positions matching TRBD1. The CDR3 region is CASSLSPGQGAYEQYF. DNA of the CDR3: TGCGCCAGCAGCTTGAGCCCGGGACAGGGAGCCTACGAGCAGTACTTC. Using reference TRBV5-1 and TRBJ2-7 for the parts outside the CDR3, the full variable domain is KAGVTQTPRYLIKTRGQQVTLSCSPISGHRSVSWYQQTPGQGLQFLFEYFSETQRNKGNFPGRFSGRQFSNSRSEMNVSTLELGDSALYLCASSLSPGQGAYEQYFGPGTRLTVT.